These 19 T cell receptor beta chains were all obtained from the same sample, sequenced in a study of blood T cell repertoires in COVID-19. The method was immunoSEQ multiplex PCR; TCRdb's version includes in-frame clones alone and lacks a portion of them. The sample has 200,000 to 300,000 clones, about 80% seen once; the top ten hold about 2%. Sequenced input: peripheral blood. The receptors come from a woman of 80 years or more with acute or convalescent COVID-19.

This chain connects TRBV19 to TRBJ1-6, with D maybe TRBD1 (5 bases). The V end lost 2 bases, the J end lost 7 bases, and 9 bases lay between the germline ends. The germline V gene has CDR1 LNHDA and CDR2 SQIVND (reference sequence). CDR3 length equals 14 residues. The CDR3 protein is CASSITGTNSPLHF. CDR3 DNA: TGTGCCAGTAGTATAACAGGCACCAATTCACCCCTCCACTTT.

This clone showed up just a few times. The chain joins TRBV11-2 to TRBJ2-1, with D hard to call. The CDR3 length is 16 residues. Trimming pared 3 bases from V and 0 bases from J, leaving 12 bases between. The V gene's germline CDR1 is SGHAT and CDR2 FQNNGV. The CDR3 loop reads CASSFSPLSSYNEQFF. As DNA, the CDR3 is TGTGCCAGCAGCTTCTCGCCCCTTAGCTCCTACAATGAGCAGTTCTTC.

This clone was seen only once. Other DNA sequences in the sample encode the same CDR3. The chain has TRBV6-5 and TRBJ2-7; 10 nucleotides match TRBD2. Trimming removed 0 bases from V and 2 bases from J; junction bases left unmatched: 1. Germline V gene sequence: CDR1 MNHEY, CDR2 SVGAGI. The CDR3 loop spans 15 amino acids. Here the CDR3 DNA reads TGTGCCAGCAGTTACTCTAGCGGGGGGCCCTACGAGCAGTACTTC. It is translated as CASSYSSGGPYEQYF.

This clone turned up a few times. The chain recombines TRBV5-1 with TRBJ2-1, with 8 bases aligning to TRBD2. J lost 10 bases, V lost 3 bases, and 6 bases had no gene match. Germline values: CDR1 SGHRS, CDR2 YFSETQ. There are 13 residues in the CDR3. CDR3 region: CASSSMSGGEQFF. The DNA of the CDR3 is TGCGCCAGCAGCTCGATGAGCGGGGGAGAGCAGTTCTTC.

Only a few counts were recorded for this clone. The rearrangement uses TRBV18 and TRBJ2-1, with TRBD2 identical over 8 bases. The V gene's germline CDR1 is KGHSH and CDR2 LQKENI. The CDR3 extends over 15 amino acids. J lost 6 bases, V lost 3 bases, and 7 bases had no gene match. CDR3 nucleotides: TGTGCCAGCTCACCCCCACTAGCGGTGGGCAATGAGCAGTTCTTC. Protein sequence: CASSPPLAVGNEQFF.

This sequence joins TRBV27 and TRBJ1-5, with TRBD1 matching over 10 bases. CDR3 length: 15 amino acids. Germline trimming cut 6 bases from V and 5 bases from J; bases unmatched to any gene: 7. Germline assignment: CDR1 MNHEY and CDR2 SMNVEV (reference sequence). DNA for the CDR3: TGTGCCAGCAGAAGAGGGACAGGGGTTTATCAGCCCCAGCATTTT. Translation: CASRRGTGVYQPQHF.

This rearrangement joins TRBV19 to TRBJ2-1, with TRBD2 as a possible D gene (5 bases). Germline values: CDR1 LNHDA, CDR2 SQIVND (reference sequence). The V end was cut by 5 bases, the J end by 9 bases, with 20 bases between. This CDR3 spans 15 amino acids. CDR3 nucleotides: TGTGCCAGTAGTCCTCAACTAGGACCCACGGCTGAGCAGTTCTTC. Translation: CASSPQLGPTAEQFF.

In DNA, the CDR3 is TGTGCCAGCAGTTTGAGTCTTTTTCAGGCCTACAATGAGCAGTTCTTC. It encodes CASSLSLFQAYNEQFF. The chain couples TRBV27 to TRBJ2-1; D not resolved. This CDR3 region has 16 residues. The V gene lost 3 bases and the J gene lost 2 bases, with 14 bases spanning the gap. The V gene's germline CDR1 is MNHEY and CDR2 SMNVEV (reference sequence).

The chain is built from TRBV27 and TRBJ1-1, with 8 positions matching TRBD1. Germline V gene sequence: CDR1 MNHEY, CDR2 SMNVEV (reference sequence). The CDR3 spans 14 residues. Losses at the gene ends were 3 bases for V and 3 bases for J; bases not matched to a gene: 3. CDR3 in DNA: TGTGCCAGCAGTTTGGACAGGGTCGACACTGAAGCTTTCTTT. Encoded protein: CASSLDRVDTEAFF.

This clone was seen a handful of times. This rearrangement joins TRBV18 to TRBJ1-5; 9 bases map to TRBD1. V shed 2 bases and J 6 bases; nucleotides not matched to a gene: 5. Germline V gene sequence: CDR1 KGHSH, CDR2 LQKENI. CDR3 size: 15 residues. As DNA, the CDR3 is TGTGCCAGCTCACCATTGGGACAGGGAAGTCAGCCCCAGCATTTT. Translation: CASSPLGQGSQPQHF.

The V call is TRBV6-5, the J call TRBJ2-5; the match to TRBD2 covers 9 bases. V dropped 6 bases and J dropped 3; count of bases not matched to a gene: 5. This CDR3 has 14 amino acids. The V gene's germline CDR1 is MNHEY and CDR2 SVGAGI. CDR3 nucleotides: TGTGCCAGCAGCACTCTAGCGGGAAAAGAGACCCAGTACTTC. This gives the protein CASSTLAGKETQYF.

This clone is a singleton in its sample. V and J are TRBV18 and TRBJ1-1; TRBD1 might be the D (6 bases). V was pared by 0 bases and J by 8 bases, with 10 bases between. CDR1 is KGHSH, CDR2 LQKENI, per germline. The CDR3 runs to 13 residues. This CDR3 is CASSPPVGQEAFF. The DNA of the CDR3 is TGTGCCAGCTCACCACCGGTAGGACAGGAAGCTTTCTTT.

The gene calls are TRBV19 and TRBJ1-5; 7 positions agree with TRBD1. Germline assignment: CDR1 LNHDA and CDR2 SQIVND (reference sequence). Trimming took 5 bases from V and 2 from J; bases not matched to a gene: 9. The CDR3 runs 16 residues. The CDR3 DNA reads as TGTGCCAGTAGTCCTAACAGGGGAGAACGCAATCAGCCCCAGCATTTT. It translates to CASSPNRGERNQPQHF.

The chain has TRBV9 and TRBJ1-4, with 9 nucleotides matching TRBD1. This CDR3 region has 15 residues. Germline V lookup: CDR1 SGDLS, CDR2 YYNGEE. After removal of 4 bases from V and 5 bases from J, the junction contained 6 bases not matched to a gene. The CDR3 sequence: CASSFWTGENEKLFF. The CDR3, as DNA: TGTGCCAGCAGCTTCTGGACAGGGGAAAATGAAAAACTGTTTTTT.

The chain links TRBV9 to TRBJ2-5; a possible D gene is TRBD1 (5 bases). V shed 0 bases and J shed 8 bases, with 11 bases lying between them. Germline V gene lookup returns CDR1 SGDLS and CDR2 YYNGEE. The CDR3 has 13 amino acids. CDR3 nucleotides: TGTGCCAGCAGCGTAGAGGAAGACAGAACCCAGTACTTC. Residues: CASSVEEDRTQYF. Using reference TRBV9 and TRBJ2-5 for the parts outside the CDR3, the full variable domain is DSGVTQTPKHLITATGQRVTLRCSPRSGDLSVYWYQQSLDQGLQFLIQYYNGEERAKGNILERFSAQQFPDLHSELNLSSLELGDSALYFCASSVEEDRTQYFGPGTRLLVL.

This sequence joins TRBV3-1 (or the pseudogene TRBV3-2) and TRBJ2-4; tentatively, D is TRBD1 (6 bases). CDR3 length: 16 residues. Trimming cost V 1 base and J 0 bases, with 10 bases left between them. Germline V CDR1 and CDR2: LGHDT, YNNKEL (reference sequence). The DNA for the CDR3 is TGTGCCAGCAGCCAAGTGGCAGGGGTAGCCAAAAACATTCAGTACTTC. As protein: CASSQVAGVAKNIQYF.

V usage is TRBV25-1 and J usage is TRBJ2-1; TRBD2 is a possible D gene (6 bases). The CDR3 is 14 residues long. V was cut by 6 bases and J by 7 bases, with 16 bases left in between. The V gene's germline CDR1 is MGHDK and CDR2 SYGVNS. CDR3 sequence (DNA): TGTGCCAGCAGCTCGGGACTCAAAGTGAATGAGCAGTTCTTC. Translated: CASSSGLKVNEQFF.

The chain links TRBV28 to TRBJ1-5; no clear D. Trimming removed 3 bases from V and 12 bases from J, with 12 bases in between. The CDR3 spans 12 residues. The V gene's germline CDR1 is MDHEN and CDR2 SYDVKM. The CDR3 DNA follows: TGTGCCAGCAGTTTGGGCGGGTTGGACCAGCATTTT. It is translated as CASSLGGLDQHF.

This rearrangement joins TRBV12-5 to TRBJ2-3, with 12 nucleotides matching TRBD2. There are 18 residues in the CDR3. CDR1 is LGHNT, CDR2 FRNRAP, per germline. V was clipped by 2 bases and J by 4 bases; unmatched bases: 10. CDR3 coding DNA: TGTGCTAGTGGTTTGTGGGGGGGACTAGCGGGTGGGCCAGATACGCAGTATTTT. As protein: CASGLWGGLAGGPDTQYF.